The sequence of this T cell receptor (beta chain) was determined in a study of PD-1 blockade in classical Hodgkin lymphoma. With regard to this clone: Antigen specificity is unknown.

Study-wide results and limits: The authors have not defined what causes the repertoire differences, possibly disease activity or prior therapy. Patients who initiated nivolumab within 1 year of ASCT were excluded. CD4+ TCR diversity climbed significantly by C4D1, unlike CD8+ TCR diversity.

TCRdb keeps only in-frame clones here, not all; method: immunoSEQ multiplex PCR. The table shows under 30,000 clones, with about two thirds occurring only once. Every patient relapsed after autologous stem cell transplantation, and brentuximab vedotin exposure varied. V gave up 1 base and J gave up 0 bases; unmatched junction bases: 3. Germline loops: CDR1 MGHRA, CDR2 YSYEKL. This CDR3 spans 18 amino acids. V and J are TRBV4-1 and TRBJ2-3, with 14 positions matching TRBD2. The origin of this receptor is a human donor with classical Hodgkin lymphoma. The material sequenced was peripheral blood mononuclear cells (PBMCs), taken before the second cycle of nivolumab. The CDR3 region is CASSQGTSGGTSTDTQYF. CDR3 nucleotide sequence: TGCGCCAGCAGCCAAGGGACTAGCGGGGGGACTAGCACAGATACGCAGTATTTT.